The source of this T cell receptor (beta chain) is a study of T cells in Graves' hyperthyroidism and ophthalmopathy (dated by TCRdb to the late 2010s). Turning to the overall study: Peripheral blood samples were taken at initial diagnosis, before any treatment was given. To identify TCR V-J signatures that set the groups apart, the researchers used a discovery cohort of more than 95 patients, made up of roughly 40 with Graves' ophthalmopathy and some 55 with stable Graves' hyperthyroidism. An independent validation cohort of under 20 hyperthyroidism patients and over 15 patients who later progressed to ophthalmopathy tested prospective prediction of ophthalmopathy. The approximately 95 discovery patients were divided at random into training and test sets in a 7:3 ratio. In addition, the study compared T-cell repertoires in thyroid tissue and in blood from several Graves' hyperthyroidism patients. Following sampling, methimazole starting at 30 mg daily was given to hyperthyroidism patients, and high-dose intravenous methylprednisolone was given to ophthalmopathy patients. The paper describes TCR Vbeta CDR3 sequencing of around 140 peripheral blood samples, made up of under 50 ophthalmopathy patients, more than 70 hyperthyroidism patients and some 17 progressor patients.

The full study reports these points: In validation, progression to ophthalmopathy was predicted by the model with 70.59% sensitivity and just over 72% specificity, a median of roughly 6.4 months before onset. Most expanded thyroid clonotypes (frequency above 0.001) were also detected in blood, a finding suggesting that blood repertoires may reflect thyroid immune responses. Sample size was not statistically predetermined, and blinding of investigators to group allocation was not performed. A model built on a 13 V-J signature distinguished ophthalmopathy from stable hyperthyroidism, reaching 85% to 90% sensitivity and approximately 81% specificity in cross-validation and 80%/75% in testing.

Note on this clonotype: There is no known antigen for this receptor. The record has no base qualities; no much larger clone is one base away.

Hyperthyroidism patients were newly diagnosed, had a disease duration of under 2 months, and were aged 18 to 65 years. Any patient with an uncontrolled infection, another autoimmune disease, pregnancy or lactation was excluded. Diagnoses were established on the basis of clinical symptoms, serum thyroxine and TRAb, thyroid ultrasound, and orbital computed tomography. Blood from progressor patients was collected at the time of first diagnosis with hyperthyroidism, before any ophthalmopathy symptoms had appeared. PBMCs were isolated from more than 9 ml of fresh peripheral blood by Ficoll-Paque density gradient centrifugation. Progressor patients were initially diagnosed with Graves' hyperthyroidism and developed ophthalmopathy during follow-up. Total RNA was extracted with Trizol reagent, and quality was checked on an Agilent 2100 Bioanalyzer. Amplification of TCR beta CDR3 regions was carried out from RNA transcripts. For the first round of RT-PCR on the TCR CDR3, the HTBI primer set was used together with the Qiagen OneStep RT-PCR kit. The libraries were constructed in a second round of multiplex PCR and then size-selected and purified. Sequencing of the libraries was done on an Illumina HiSeq2000 using paired-end 100 bp reads. As for the original processing: SOAPnuke was used to process the raw data, throwing out any read that contained adapters or uncalled bases, had a mean Phred below 15, or lacked an exact constant-primer or identifier match. High-quality paired reads were merged using COPE v1.2.5, and each unique nucleotide sequence was defined as a clonotype. MiTCR v1.1 was used to align the clonotypes against IMGT TRBV, TRBD and TRBJ reference segments. Analysis was restricted to V-J combinations with a frequency above 0.0001, which covered about 99% of repertoires. A TCS score was defined as the ratio of F50 (clonal expansion) to E x V (chaos), with BLOSUM62-based TCRdist applied between CDR3 peptides within each V-J. Welch's t-statistics and random forest reduced roughly 530 V-J features to about 13, which were used in a naive Bayes classifier (R e1071). The public reads were reanalyzed by TCRdb: fastp trimming at Q25, MiXCR alignment, in-frame beta chains only. For every CDR3 protein sequence, its rows merge into one entry that carries the most common genes and DNA. In this record, the V and J calls reflect TCRdb's handling and not the investigators' own analysis. For this sample the table gives about 270,000 distinct CDR3 sequences, of which 20% to 25% were detected only once. The ten largest clones add up to 25% to 30% of the sample.

V trim: 3 bases; J trim: 0 bases; unmatched bases: 4. Looking up the germline V gene yields CDR1 KGHDR and CDR2 SFDVKD. The CDR3, from cysteine to phenylalanine, totals 16 residues. Only the CDR3 region is kept as DNA, spanning 48 bases read in frame from base 1. This receptor was obtained from a man aged 35 to 55 with Graves' hyperthyroidism that later progressed to Graves' ophthalmopathy. The rearranged segments are TRBV24-1 and TRBJ2-7; the central 10 bases match TRBD1. The sample comprised blood. The DNA sequence is as follows: TGTGCCACCAGTGATCGGACAGGGGGGAGCTCCTACGAGCAGTACTTC. This encodes CATSDRTGGSSYEQYF.